A single sample gave rise to the 22 T cell receptor beta chains below, sequenced in a study of blood T cell repertoires in COVID-19. TCRdb's table, derived via immunoSEQ multiplex PCR, lists solely in-frame clones and lacks some. The data hold over 150,000 clones, with 70% to 85% observed a single time. Input material: peripheral blood. The receptor set was obtained from a human donor in a cohort sampled during active COVID-19.

The DNA for the CDR3 is TGTGCCAGCAGTCGCGGACAGACGAACACTGAAGCTTTCTTT. Protein product: CASSRGQTNTEAFF. The chain recombines TRBV6-2 or TRBV6-3 with TRBJ1-1, with D possibly being TRBD1 (6 bases). Germline V CDR1 and CDR2: MNHEY, SVGEGT. V was cut by 5 bases and J by 1 base, with 11 bases left in between. This CDR3 has 14 residues.

This rearrangement joins TRBV7-9 to TRBJ1-3, with a tentative D call TRBD1 (5 bases). CDR1 is SEHNR and CDR2 is FQNEAQ in the germline V gene (reference sequence). V gave up 3 bases and J gave up 2 bases, with 8 bases separating them. The CDR3 totals 14 residues. For the CDR3, the DNA is TGTGCCAGCAGCTTGCTAGGGGCTGGAAACACCATATATTTT. Translating gives CASSLLGAGNTIYF.

This chain uses TRBV25-1 with TRBJ2-7; D is perhaps TRBD2 (5 bases). The CDR3 extends over 15 amino acids. Between the trimmed V and J ends, which lost 1 base and 6 bases, there was a span of 16 bases. Germline loops: CDR1 MGHDK, CDR2 SYGVNS. The DNA for the CDR3 is TGTGCCAGCAGTGAATTAGTAACTAGGTGGTGCGAGCAGTACTTC. It is translated as CASSELVTRWCEQYF.

The genes are TRBV11-2 and TRBJ2-7; 10 nucleotides line up with TRBD1. The V gene's germline CDR1 is SGHAT and CDR2 FQNNGV. V was pared by 4 bases and J by 3 bases, with 6 bases of the junction left unmatched. This CDR3 region has 15 residues. Here the CDR3 reads CASSSETGGLYEQYF. The CDR3 DNA is TGTGCCAGCAGCTCTGAGACAGGGGGCCTCTACGAGCAGTACTTC.

The chain joins TRBV27 to TRBJ2-7; D unclear. Germline CDR1 and CDR2: MNHEY and SMNVEV (reference sequence). CDR3 length: 11 residues. V dropped 6 bases and J dropped 5 bases, with 8 bases sitting between them. CDR3 residues: CASSLRDEQYF. The DNA for the CDR3 is TGTGCCAGCAGCCTTCGCGACGAGCAGTACTTC.

This sequence joins TRBV6-2 or TRBV6-3 and TRBJ1-5; 7 nucleotides line up with TRBD1. There are 14 residues in the CDR3. CDR1 and CDR2 (germline): MNHEY, SVGEGT. With V trimmed by 6 bases and J by 5 bases, 7 bases remained unmatched. The CDR3 reads CASSPTGDDQPQHF. The CDR3 nucleotides read TGTGCCAGCAGCCCAACAGGGGATGATCAGCCCCAGCATTTT.

This chain connects TRBV7-2 to TRBJ2-1; 9 nucleotides match TRBD2. From germline, CDR1 is SGHTA and CDR2 FQGNSA. V trimming: 3 bases; J trimming: 5 bases; junction bases outside the gene matches: 8. The CDR3 runs to 16 residues. The CDR3 nucleotides are TGTGCCAGCAGCTTCACCGGGACTAGCAGAAACAATGAGCAGTTCTTC. It codes for CASSFTGTSRNNEQFF.

The CDR3: CASSLLQGSGANVLTF. Here the CDR3 DNA reads TGCGCCAGCAGCCTCCTACAGGGGTCTGGGGCCAACGTCCTGACTTTC. The V gene is TRBV5-1, the J gene TRBJ2-6; 7 bases fit TRBD1. V shed 4 bases, J shed 1 base, and the junction held 5 bases outside the gene matches. The CDR3 has 16 amino acids. Germline loops: CDR1 SGHRS, CDR2 YFSETQ.

V gene TRBV6-6 combines with J gene TRBJ1-6; D unresolved. CDR1 is MNHNY, CDR2 SVGAGI, per germline (reference sequence). Trimming stripped 5 bases from V and 0 bases from J, with 14 bases between. The length of the CDR3 is 17 residues. The CDR3 DNA is TGTGCCAGCAGTCCCCCTCAGGCAAGCTCCTATAATTCACCCCTCCACTTT. Protein product: CASSPPQASSYNSPLHF.

This clone occurred a few times. The CDR3 coding sequence is TGTGCCACCAGCAGTGATAGGGGGCCGGGGACTGAAGCTTTCTTT. It codes for CATSSDRGPGTEAFF. The chain employs TRBV15 and TRBJ1-1; 7 nucleotides match TRBD1. This CDR3 comprises 15 residues. Germline lookup yields CDR1 LNHNV and CDR2 YYDKDF (reference sequence). The V gene end was trimmed by 3 bases and the J gene end by 5 bases; junction bases not matched to a gene: 9. The full variable domain, with the rest looked up from reference TRBV15 and TRBJ1-1, is DAMVIQNPRYQVTQFGKPVTLSCSQTLNHNVMYWYQQKSSQAPKLLFHYYDKDFNNEADTPDNFQSRRPNTSFCFLDIRSPGLGDTAMYLCATSSDRGPGTEAFFGQGTRLTVV.

V gene TRBV18 combines with J gene TRBJ2-1, with D unclear. Trimming cost V 2 bases and J 8 bases, with 10 bases left between them. CDR1 KGHSH and CDR2 LQKENI come from the germline V gene. The CDR3 consists of 13 residues. CDR3 in amino acids: CASSPVLQDEQFF. CDR3 coding DNA: TGTGCCAGCTCACCAGTATTGCAGGATGAGCAGTTCTTC.

This clone was observed a few times. The chain recombines TRBV7-9 with TRBJ1-6; D is perhaps TRBD1 (5 bases). The V and J ends lost 4 bases and 8 bases respectively, with 12 bases between them. The length of the CDR3 is 14 residues. Germline CDR1 is SEHNR and CDR2 is FQNEAQ (reference sequence). The CDR3 region has the DNA TGTGCCAGCAGCTCGCGGGGGGGTTATTCACCCCTCCACTTT. It is translated as CASSSRGGYSPLHF.

This chain connects TRBV18 to TRBJ1-3; D unresolved. The length of the CDR3 is 14 residues. V was pared by 6 bases and J by 0 bases, with 9 bases between. Germline V lookup: CDR1 KGHSH, CDR2 LQKENI. CDR3: CASSQAVSGNTIYF. CDR3 DNA sequence: TGTGCCAGCTCCCAGGCAGTCTCTGGAAACACCATATATTTT.

The rearrangement joins TRBV7-2 to TRBJ2-5, with 9 bases aligning to TRBD2. With 6 bases clipped from V and 5 bases from J, the junction kept 4 bases outside the gene matches. From germline, CDR1 is SGHTA and CDR2 FQGNSA. The CDR3 contains 13 residues. The CDR3 loop reads CASRTAGGETQYF. DNA of the CDR3: TGTGCCAGCAGAACCGCGGGGGGGGAGACCCAGTACTTC. The whole variable domain, remainder taken from reference TRBV7-2 and TRBJ2-5, is GAGVSQSPSNKVTEKGKDVELRCDPISGHTALYWYRQSLGQGLEFLIYFQGNSAPDKSGLPSDRFSAERTGGSVSTLTIQRTQQEDSAVYLCASRTAGGETQYFGPGTRLLVL.

This clone showed up just once. The chain has TRBV13 and TRBJ2-3; 12 bases match TRBD2. V trimming: 6 bases; J trimming: 6 bases; junction bases outside the gene matches: 4. This CDR3 contains 14 residues. Germline V gives CDR1 PRHDT, CDR2 FYEKMQ (reference sequence). The CDR3 reads CASRMTSGSDTQYF. The CDR3 DNA reads as TGTGCCAGCAGGATGACTAGCGGGAGTGATACGCAGTATTTT.

A few counts support this clone. The chain recombines TRBV4-1 with TRBJ2-7; the match to TRBD2 covers 8 bases. The J segment lost 2 bases and the V segment lost 4 bases, leaving 4 bases of the junction unmatched. CDR3 length: 14 amino acids. Germline lookup yields CDR1 MGHRA and CDR2 YSYEKL. The CDR3 DNA is TGCGCCAGCAGCCTGGGGGGACTAGCCTACGAGCAGTACTTC. Protein: CASSLGGLAYEQYF.

The V call is TRBV28, the J call TRBJ2-1, with a possible D match to TRBD1 (6 bases). Germline assignment: CDR1 MDHEN and CDR2 SYDVKM. The V end lost 2 bases, the J end lost 6 bases, and 17 bases lay between the germline ends. This CDR3 region has 16 residues. The CDR3 region is CASSLPQDSLGNEQFF. As DNA, the CDR3 is TGTGCCAGCAGTTTACCCCAGGACAGTTTAGGCAATGAGCAGTTCTTC.

V gene TRBV2 combines with J gene TRBJ1-1; D not certain. Germline V lookup: CDR1 SNHLY, CDR2 FYNNEI. V lost 6 bases and J lost 1, with 9 bases in between. The CDR3 has 13 amino acids. CDR3 region: CASSRGGNTEAFF. The CDR3 DNA follows: TGTGCCAGCAGCCGGGGAGGGAACACTGAAGCTTTCTTT.

The chain links TRBV19 to TRBJ2-2; TRBD2 matches at 11 bases. J was trimmed by 2 bases and V by 9 bases; bases with no gene match: 5. This CDR3 spans 15 amino acids. Germline CDR1 LNHDA, CDR2 SQIVND (reference sequence). The CDR3 DNA is TGTGCCAGGACTAGCGGGAACCGTAACACCGGGGAGCTGTTTTTT. This encodes CARTSGNRNTGELFF.

This chain uses TRBV28 with TRBJ1-2; possibly TRBD1 for D (6 bases). This CDR3 is 15 amino acids long. With 3 bases removed from V and 5 bases from J, the gap between germline ends came to 16 bases. Germline V gives CDR1 MDHEN, CDR2 SYDVKM. The CDR3 reads CASSFGGAHEYGYTF. The DNA of the CDR3 is TGTGCCAGCAGTTTTGGGGGGGCGCATGAATATGGCTACACCTTC.

The V and J genes are TRBV24-1 and TRBJ1-1; D gene unclear. The V end was cut by 5 bases, the J end by 4 bases, with 16 bases between. CDR1 and CDR2 (germline): KGHDR, SFDVKD. The CDR3 is made up of 15 amino acids. The CDR3 DNA is TGTGCCACCAGTGGTTCACTTCCCGGGAGCACTGAAGCTTTCTTT. Protein: CATSGSLPGSTEAFF.

The J gene is TRBJ2-5, the V gene TRBV5-1, with a tentative D call TRBD2 (7 bases). Per the germline V gene, CDR1 is SGHRS and CDR2 is YFSETQ. The CDR3 is 15 amino acids. Trimming removed 4 bases at V and 4 bases at J, with 17 bases between. This CDR3 is CASSPVPGEGETQYF. CDR3 bases: TGCGCCAGCAGCCCCGTGCCAGGGGAGGGAGAGACCCAGTACTTC.